This paragraph covers one TCR beta chain sequence. Its specific antigen is unknown. No much larger clone is present one base from it, and per-base qualities are unavailable. The source of the sample is a study of T cell responses to AZD1222 COVID-19 vaccine (TCRdb year 2021). Turning to the overall study: A total of 233 trial participants underwent TCR sequencing, of whom some 210 received two doses of AZD1222 and some 26 received two doses of the MenACWY control vaccine. Trial participants were enrolled into age subgroups of 18-55, 56-69 and 70-plus years, which contained about 150, 28 and 57 TCR-sequenced participants, respectively.

Overall study outcomes, separate from this receptor: Because no day 14 peak-response samples were available, repertoires were characterized only after the peak T cell response. Reportedly, close to half of the unique spike-specific TCRs recognized epitopes lying outside the regions that are mutated in the B.1.351 and B.1.1.7 variants. CD4 TCRs associated with the vaccine covered the entire spike protein, and the dominant responses were in regions 160-218 and 743-854. Only five to seven AZD1222 recipients were SARS-CoV-2 seropositive at baseline, limiting conclusions about previously exposed vaccinees. Most participants were white British and females outnumbered males, and the authors suggested that clonal diversity may have been underestimated. A significant rise in spike-specific TCR breadth and depth was observed after two AZD1222 doses relative to day 0 and relative to MenACWY recipients. In the small 56-69-year group, the increase in depth fell short of significance, most likely because of low power.

The CDR3 regions of human TCRbeta chains were analyzed by immunosequencing. Concerning the study's data processing: Repertoire TCRs were checked for matches against a reference library of SARS-CoV-2-specific TCRs that had been generated using the MIRA antigen-specificity platform. Breadth meant the fraction of unique TCRs that were SARS-CoV-2-associated, whereas depth meant the fraction of total T cells that were SARS-CoV-2-associated. Using the MIRA data, each spike-specific TCR was mapped to the spike region that the TCR reacts to and placed in a CD4 or CD8 class. Log10-transformed breadth and depth values were compared by one-way ANOVA with Sidak's multiple comparisons tests. In its TCRdb copy, this immuneACCESS table keeps in-frame sequences only and misses some clones. Where compared with another copy, unresolved V genes explain less than half of these, and the others have no known cause. The V and J calls and the clone size are those of that table, but D and trimming were determined from the DNA. This sample has 110,000 to 150,000 clones in its table, and about 90% of those were observed once. The ten biggest clones cover about 3.5% of the sample.

The CDR3 has 13 amino acids, counting the end cysteine and phenylalanine. The CDR3 DNA has 39 bases and is translated from base 1. Taken from the germline V gene, the CDR1 and CDR2 loops are SGHAT and FQNNGV. V gives up 5 bases and J gives up 7 bases, and the segment between their germline ends measures 12 bases. This specimen's time point label, per the study, means: about 28 days (+/-7) after the second vaccine dose. AZD1222 recipients given second doses at about 4 weeks or at about 12 weeks were pooled, since spike-specific TCR depth and breadth were not found to differ between the two schedules. Vaccinee samples came from UK trials COV001 and COV002, including a single-blind randomized controlled phase 2/3 trial of AZD1222 (ChAdOx1 nCoV-19) in healthy adults. For TCRbeta chain sequencing, PBMC samples were collected from trial participants at day 0 and at day 28 after the second dose.

The receptor comes from an adult who received the AZD1222 COVID-19 vaccine. The chain links TRBV11-2 with TRBJ2-1, and perhaps TRBD2 as D gene, on 6 matching bases. Sequenced material: peripheral blood, taken 28 days after the second AZD1222 dose. The CDR3 loop reads CASSPGRFNEQFF. The nucleotides are TGTGCCAGCAGCCCTGGGAGGTTTAATGAGCAGTTCTTC.